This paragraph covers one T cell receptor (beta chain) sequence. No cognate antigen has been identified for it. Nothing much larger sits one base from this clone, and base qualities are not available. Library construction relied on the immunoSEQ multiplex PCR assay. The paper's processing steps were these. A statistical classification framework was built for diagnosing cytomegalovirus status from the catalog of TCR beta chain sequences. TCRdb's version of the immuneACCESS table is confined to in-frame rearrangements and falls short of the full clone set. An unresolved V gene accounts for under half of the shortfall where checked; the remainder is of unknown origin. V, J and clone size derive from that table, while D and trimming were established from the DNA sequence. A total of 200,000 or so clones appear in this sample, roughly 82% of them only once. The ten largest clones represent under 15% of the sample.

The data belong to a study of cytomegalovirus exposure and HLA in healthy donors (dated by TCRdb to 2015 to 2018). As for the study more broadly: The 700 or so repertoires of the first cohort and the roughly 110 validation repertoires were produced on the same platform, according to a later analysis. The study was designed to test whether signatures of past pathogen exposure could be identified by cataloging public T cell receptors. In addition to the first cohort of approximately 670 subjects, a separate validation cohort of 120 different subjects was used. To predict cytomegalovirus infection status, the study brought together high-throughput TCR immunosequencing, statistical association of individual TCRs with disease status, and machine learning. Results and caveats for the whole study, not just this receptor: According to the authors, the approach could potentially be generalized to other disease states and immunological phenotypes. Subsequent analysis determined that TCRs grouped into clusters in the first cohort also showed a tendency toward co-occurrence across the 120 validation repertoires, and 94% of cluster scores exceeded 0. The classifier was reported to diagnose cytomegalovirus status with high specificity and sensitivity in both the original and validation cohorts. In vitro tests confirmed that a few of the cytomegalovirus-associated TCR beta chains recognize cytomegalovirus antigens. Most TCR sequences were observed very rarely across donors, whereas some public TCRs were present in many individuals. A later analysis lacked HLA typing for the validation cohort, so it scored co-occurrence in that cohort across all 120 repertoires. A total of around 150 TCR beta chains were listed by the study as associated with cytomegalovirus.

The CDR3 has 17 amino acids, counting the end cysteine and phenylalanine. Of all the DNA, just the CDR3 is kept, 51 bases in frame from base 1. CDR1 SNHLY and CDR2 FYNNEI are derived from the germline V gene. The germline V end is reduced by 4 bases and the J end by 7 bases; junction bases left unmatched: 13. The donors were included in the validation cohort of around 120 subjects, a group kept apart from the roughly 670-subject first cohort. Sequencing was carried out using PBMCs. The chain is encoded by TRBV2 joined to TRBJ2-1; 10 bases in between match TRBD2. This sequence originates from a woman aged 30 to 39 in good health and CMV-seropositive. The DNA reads TGTGCCAGCAGTGGAAGCAGGAGCGGGAGGGCCGGTAATGAGCAGTTCTTC. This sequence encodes CASSGSRSGRAGNEQFF.